This TCR beta chain emerged from a study of blood T cell repertoires in COVID-19. Background on the study: The analysed material was cDNA or gDNA that came from T cells, B-cell-depleted T cells, or PBMCs.

The repertoire was sequenced with immunoSEQ multiplex PCR; TCRdb's copy has only in-frame clones and lacks some. The sample consists of some 180,000 clones, about nine tenths of them appearing once. The J segment lost 2 bases and the V segment lost 1 base, leaving 7 bases of the junction unmatched. There are 17 residues in the CDR3. Germline lookup yields CDR1 MGHRA and CDR2 YSYEKL. Material: peripheral blood. The chain joins TRBV4-1 to TRBJ2-3; 9 bases fit TRBD2. The sequence derives from a man between 50 and 59 years old with acute or convalescent COVID-19. CDR3 loop: CASSQGPAGGVTDTQYF. Written as DNA, the CDR3 is TGCGCCAGCAGCCAAGGTCCAGCGGGGGGTGTCACAGATACGCAGTATTTT.